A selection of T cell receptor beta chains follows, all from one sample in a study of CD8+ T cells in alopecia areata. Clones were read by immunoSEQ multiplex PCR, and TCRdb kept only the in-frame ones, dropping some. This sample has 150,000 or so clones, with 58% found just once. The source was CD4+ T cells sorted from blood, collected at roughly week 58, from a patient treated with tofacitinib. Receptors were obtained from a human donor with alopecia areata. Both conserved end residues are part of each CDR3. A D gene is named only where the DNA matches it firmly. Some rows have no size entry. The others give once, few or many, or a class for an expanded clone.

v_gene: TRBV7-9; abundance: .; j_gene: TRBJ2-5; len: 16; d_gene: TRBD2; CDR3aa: CASSSQASGGSETQYF; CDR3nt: TGTGCCAGCAGCTCCCAGGCTAGCGGGGGTTCAGAGACCCAGTACTTC
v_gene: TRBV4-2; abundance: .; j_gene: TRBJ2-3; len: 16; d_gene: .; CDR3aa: CASSQEGAGRADTQYF; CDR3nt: TGTGCCAGCAGCCAAGAAGGGGCAGGGCGCGCAGATACGCAGTATTTT
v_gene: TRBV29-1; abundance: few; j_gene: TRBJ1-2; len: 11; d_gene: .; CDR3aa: CSVEDVVSYTF; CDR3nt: TGCAGCGTTGAAGACGTAGTGAGCTACACCTTC
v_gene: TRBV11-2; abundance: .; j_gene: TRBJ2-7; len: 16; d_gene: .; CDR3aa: CASSSRTILNSYEQYF; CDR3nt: TGTGCCAGCAGCTCGAGGACTATCCTAAACAGCTACGAGCAGTACTTC
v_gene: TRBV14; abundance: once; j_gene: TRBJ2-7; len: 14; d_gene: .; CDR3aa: CASSQAVGSGEQYF; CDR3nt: TGTGCCAGCAGCCAAGCGGTGGGTAGCGGCGAGCAGTACTTC
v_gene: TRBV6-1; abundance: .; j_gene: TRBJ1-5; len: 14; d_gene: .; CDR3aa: CASSEGSGQQPQHF; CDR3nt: TGTGCCAGCAGTGAAGGTTCGGGCCAGCAGCCCCAGCATTTT
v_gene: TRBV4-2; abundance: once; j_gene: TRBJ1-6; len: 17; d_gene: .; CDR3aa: CASSQDMQARRDSPLHF; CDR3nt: TGTGCCAGCAGCCAAGATATGCAGGCAAGGAGGGATTCACCCCTCCACTTT
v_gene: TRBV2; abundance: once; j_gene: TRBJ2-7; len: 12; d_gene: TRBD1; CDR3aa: CASRPDRGEQYF; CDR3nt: TGTGCCAGCAGACCAGACAGGGGCGAGCAGTACTTC
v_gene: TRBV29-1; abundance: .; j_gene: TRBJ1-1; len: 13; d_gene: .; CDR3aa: CSVGVRGDTEAFF; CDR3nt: TGCAGCGTTGGTGTTAGGGGAGACACTGAAGCTTTCTTT
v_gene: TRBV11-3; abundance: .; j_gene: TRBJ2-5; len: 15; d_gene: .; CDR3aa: CASSSLGGKGETQYF; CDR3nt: TGTGCCAGCAGCTCCCTGGGCGGCAAAGGAGAGACCCAGTACTTC
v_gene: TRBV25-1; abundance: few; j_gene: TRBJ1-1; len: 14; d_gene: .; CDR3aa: CASMSASRYTEAFF; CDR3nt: TGTGCCAGCATGTCAGCGAGCAGATACACTGAAGCTTTCTTT
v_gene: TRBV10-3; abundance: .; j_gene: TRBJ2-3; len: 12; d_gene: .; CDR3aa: CASGPSTDTQYF; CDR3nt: TGTGCCAGCGGACCTAGCACAGATACGCAGTATTTT
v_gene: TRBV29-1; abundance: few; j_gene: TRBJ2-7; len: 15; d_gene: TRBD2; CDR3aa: CSVEQLAGVIYEQYF; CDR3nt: TGCAGCGTTGAGCAACTAGCGGGGGTAATCTACGAGCAGTACTTC
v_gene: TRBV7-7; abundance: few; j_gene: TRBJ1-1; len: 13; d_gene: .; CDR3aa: CASSLGEGTEAFF; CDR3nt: TGTGCTAGCAGTTTGGGGGAAGGCACTGAAGCTTTCTTT
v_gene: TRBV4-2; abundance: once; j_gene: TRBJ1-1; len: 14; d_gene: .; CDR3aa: CASSQDRQNTEAFF; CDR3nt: TGTGCCAGCAGCCAAGATCGCCAAAACACTGAAGCTTTCTTT
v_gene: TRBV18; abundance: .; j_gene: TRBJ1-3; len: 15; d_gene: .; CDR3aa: CASSPLLSSGNTIYF; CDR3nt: TGTGCCAGCTCACCACTGCTTAGCTCTGGAAACACCATATATTTT
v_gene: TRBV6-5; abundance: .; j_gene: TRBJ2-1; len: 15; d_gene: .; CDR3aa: CASSYSIHPSGEQFF; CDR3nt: TGTGCCAGCAGTTACTCGATTCACCCCAGCGGCGAGCAGTTCTTC
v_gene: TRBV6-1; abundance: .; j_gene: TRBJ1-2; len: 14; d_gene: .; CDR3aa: CASRDPQGALGYTF; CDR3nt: TGTGCCAGCAGAGACCCGCAAGGGGCGCTTGGCTACACCTTC
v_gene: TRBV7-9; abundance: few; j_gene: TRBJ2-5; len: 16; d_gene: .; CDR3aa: CASSKAYELARETQYF; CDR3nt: TGTGCCAGCAGCAAGGCGTATGAGCTAGCTCGAGAGACCCAGTACTTC
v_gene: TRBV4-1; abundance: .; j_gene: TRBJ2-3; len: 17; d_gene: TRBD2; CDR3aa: CASSQVRLAGATDTQYF; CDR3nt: TGCGCCAGCAGCCAAGTGAGACTAGCGGGGGCCACAGATACGCAGTATTTT
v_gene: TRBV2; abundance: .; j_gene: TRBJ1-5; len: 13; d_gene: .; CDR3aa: CASRSPGFRPQHF; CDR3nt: TGTGCCAGCAGGTCCCCCGGGTTTCGGCCCCAGCATTTT
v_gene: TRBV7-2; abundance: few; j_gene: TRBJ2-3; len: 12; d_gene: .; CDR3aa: CASSLRDIPQYF; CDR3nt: TGTGCCAGCAGCTTAAGGGACATTCCGCAGTATTTT
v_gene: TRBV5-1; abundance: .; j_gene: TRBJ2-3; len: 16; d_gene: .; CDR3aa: CASSADHWTSTDTQYF; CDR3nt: TGCGCCAGCAGCGCAGATCATTGGACTAGCACAGATACGCAGTATTTT
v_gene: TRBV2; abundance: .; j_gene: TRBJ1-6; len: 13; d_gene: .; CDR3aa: CASRADYNSPLHF; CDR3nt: TGTGCCAGCAGGGCAGATTATAATTCACCCCTCCACTTT
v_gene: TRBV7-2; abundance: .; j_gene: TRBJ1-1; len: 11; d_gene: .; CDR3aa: CASSSRIEAFF; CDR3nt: TGTGCCAGCAGCTCCAGGATTGAAGCTTTCTTT
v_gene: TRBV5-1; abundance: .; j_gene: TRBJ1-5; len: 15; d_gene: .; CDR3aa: CASSLQGISNQPQHF; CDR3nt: TGCGCCAGCAGCTTGCAGGGTATAAGCAATCAGCCCCAGCATTTT
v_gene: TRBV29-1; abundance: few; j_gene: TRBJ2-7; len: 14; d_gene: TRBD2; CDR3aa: CSVGLAGISYEQYF; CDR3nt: TGCAGCGTTGGACTAGCGGGGATCTCCTACGAGCAGTACTTC
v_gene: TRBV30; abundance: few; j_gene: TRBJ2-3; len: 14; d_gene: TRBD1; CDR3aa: CAWSVQGGTDTQYF; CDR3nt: TGTGCCTGGAGTGTACAGGGGGGCACAGATACGCAGTATTTT
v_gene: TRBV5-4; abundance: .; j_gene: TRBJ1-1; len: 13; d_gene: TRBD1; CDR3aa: CASSRDSNTEAFF; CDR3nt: TGTGCCAGCAGCCGGGACAGTAACACTGAAGCTTTCTTT
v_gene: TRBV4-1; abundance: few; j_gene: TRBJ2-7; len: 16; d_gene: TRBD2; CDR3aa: CASSQTRGGALYEQYF; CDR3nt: TGCGCCAGCAGCCAAACACGCGGGGGGGCTCTTTACGAGCAGTACTTC
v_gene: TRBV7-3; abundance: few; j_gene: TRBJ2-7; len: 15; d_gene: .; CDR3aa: CASSLSSGTTYEQYF; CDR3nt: TGTGCCAGCAGCTTATCATCGGGGACCACCTACGAGCAGTACTTC
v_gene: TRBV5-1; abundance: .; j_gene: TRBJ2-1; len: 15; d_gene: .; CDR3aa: CASSLVQGIYNEQFF; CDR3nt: TGCGCCAGCAGCTTGGTGCAGGGAATCTACAATGAGCAGTTCTTC
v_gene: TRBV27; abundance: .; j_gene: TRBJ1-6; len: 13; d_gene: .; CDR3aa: CASSPPYNSPLHF; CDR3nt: TGTGCCAGCAGCCCACCCTATAATTCACCCCTCCACTTT
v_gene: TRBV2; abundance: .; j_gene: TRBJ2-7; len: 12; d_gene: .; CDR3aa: CASSRGQYEQYF; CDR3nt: TGTGCCAGCAGCCGAGGACAGTACGAGCAGTACTTC
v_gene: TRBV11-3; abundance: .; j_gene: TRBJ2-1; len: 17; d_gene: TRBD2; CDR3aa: CASKGLAGATTYNEQFF; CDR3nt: TGTGCCAGTAAAGGACTAGCGGGGGCGACTACCTACAATGAGCAGTTCTTC
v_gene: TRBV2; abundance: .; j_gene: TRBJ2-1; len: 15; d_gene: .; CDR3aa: CASTITETTNNEQFF; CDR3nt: TGTGCCAGCACCATCACCGAGACCACAAACAATGAGCAGTTCTTC
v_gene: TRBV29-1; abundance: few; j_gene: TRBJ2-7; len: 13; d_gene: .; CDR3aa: CSVGQGGSYEQYF; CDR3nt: TGCAGCGTTGGCCAGGGGGGTTCCTACGAGCAGTACTTC
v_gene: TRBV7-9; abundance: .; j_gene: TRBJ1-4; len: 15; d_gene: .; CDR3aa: CASSPRGRAGEKLFF; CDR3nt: TGTGCCAGCAGCCCTAGAGGACGGGCGGGAGAAAAACTGTTTTTT
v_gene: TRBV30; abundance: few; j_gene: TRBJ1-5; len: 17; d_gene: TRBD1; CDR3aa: CAWSPWGGQGNNQPQHF; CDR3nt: TGTGCCTGGAGTCCCTGGGGGGGACAGGGGAACAATCAGCCCCAGCATTTT
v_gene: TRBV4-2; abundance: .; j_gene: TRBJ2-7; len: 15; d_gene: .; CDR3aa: CASSLTPGAPDEQYF; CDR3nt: TGTGCCAGCAGCCTCACCCCCGGGGCTCCCGACGAGCAGTACTTC
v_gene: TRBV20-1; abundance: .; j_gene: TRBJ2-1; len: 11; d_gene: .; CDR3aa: CSAGFYNEQFF; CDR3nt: TGCAGTGCCGGCTTTTACAATGAGCAGTTCTTC
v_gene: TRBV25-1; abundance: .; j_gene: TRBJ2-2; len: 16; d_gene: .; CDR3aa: CATPWTNRTNTGELFF; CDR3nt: TGTGCCACGCCCTGGACAAATCGTACCAACACCGGGGAGCTGTTTTTT
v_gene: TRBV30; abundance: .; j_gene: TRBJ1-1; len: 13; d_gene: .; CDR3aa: CAWRISGHTEAFF; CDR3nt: TGTGCCTGGAGGATATCAGGCCACACTGAAGCTTTCTTT
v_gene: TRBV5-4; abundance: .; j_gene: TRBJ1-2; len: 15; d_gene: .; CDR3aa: CASSRTGGVNYGYTF; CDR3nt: TGTGCCAGCAGCCGAACAGGTGGAGTTAACTATGGCTACACCTTC
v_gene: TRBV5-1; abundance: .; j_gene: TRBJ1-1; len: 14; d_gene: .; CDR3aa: CASSSSAVNTEAFF; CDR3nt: TGCGCCAGCAGCAGTAGTGCAGTGAACACTGAAGCTTTCTTT
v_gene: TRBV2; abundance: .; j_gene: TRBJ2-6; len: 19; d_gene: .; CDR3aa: CASRPGRDKPFSGANVLTF; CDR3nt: TGTGCCAGCAGGCCGGGGCGGGACAAGCCGTTCTCTGGGGCCAACGTCCTGACTTTC
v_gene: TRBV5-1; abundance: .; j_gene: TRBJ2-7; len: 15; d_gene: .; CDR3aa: CASSLASVTRDEQYF; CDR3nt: TGCGCCAGCAGCTTGGCATCGGTGACCCGGGACGAGCAGTACTTC
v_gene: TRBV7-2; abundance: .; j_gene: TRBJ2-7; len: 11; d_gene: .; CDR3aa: CASSLGPGQYF; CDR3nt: TGTGCCAGCAGCTTAGGCCCTGGCCAGTACTTC
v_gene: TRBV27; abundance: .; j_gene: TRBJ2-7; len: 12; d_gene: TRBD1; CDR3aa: CASSPTGVEQYF; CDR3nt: TGTGCCAGCAGCCCAACAGGGGTCGAGCAGTACTTC
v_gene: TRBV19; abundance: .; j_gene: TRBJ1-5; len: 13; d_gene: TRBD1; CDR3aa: CASRSQGGQPQHF; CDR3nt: TGTGCCAGTAGGTCTCAGGGGGGCCAGCCCCAGCATTTT
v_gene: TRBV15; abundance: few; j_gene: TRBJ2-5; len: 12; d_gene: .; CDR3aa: CATRGGGETQYF; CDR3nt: TGTGCCACCAGAGGGGGTGGGGAGACCCAGTACTTC
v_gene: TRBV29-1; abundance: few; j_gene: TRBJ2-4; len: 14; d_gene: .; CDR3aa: CSVEEQFPKNIQYF; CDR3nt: TGCAGCGTTGAAGAGCAGTTCCCCAAAAACATTCAGTACTTC
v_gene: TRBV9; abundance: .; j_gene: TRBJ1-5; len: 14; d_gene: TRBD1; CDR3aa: CASSEGAGNQPQHF; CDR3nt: TGTGCCAGCAGCGAGGGGGCAGGCAATCAGCCCCAGCATTTT
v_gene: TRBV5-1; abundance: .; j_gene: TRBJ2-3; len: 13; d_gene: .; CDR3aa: CASSFLTQDTQYF; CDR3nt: TGCGCCAGCAGCTTCCTTACGCAAGATACGCAGTATTTT